These 5 T cell receptor beta chains were all obtained from the same sample, sequenced in a study of T cells of healthy individuals. TCRdb fed the 5' RACE reads into MiXCR, producing one record per CDR3 protein. Of around 63,000 distinct CDR3 sequences in the sample, around 16% are singletons; the top ten hold around 4.5%. The receptors shown here come from a human donor in good health.

V and J are TRBV19 and TRBJ1-5, with D maybe TRBD1 (5 bases). This CDR3 is 15 amino acids long. The germline V gene has CDR1 LNHDA and CDR2 SQIVND (reference sequence). The CDR3 sequence: CAPLVGEVRSQPQHF. The CDR3 bases are TGTGCTCCACTCGTGGGGGAGGTCAGGAGTCAGCCCCAGCATTTT.

This clonotype was detected many times. The gene calls are TRBV7-9 and TRBJ2-7; 10 bases map to TRBD2. V lost 0 bases and J lost 4; bases outside the gene matches: 3. There are 15 residues in the CDR3. Germline values: CDR1 SEHNR, CDR2 FQNEAQ (reference sequence). The CDR3 reads CASSLASGRTYEQYF. CDR3 coding DNA: TGTGCCAGCAGCTTAGCTAGCGGGAGGACGTACGAGCAGTACTTC.

A single count supports this clonotype. The chain employs TRBV5-1 and TRBJ1-4; 9 bases are shared with TRBD1. Looked up from germline, CDR1 is SGHRS and CDR2 is YFSETQ. CDR3 length equals 13 residues. After removal of 5 bases from V and 8 bases from J, the junction contained 4 bases not matched to a gene. CDR3 protein: CASRRTGDEKLFF. Written as DNA, the CDR3 is TGCGCCAGCAGACGGACAGGGGACGAAAAACTGTTTTTT.

The gene calls are TRBV18 and TRBJ1-6; 8 bases fit TRBD1. The length of the CDR3 is 14 residues. V trimming: 6 bases; J trimming: 7 bases; junction bases outside the gene matches: 5. CDR1 is KGHSH, CDR2 LQKENI, per germline. The CDR3 sequence: CASSPDRGNSPLHF. DNA of the CDR3: TGTGCCAGCTCGCCTGACAGGGGCAATTCACCCCTCCACTTT.

The chain couples TRBV2 to TRBJ1-6; D remains unclear. Germline V gene sequence: CDR1 SNHLY, CDR2 FYNNEI. V lost 5 bases to trimming and J lost 9 bases, with 11 bases between them. The CDR3 runs 13 residues. CDR3 amino acids: CASSTSGSSPLHF. CDR3 coding DNA: TGTGCCAGCAGTACTAGTGGGAGTTCACCCCTCCACTTT.